Here is one TCR beta chain with its context. The antigen remains unidentified. The authors ran a second PCR of 7 to 11 cycles using a sample-barcoded 5' primer and a J-beta primer mix. The template-switch adaptor was a 5' adaptor with 12 random nucleotides. It tagged each cDNA molecule. TCRdb fed the 5' RACE reads into MiXCR, producing one record per CDR3 protein. This table holds 540,000 or so distinct CDR3 sequences, less than 25% found once. These data originate in a study of blood T cells in healthy people across ages. General study findings and limits: Nothing was known about donor CMV status, and this possibly confounded expanded clonotype changes. Per-million-T-cell TCR beta diversity fell roughly linearly with age.

The CDR3 extends over 13 amino acids. V dropped 8 bases and J dropped 11 bases, with 19 bases sitting between them. CDR1 is MNHEY, CDR2 SVGAGI, per germline. These same data were also listed under a study on T cells of mothers and their children.

The material sequenced was blood. V is TRBV6-5 and J is TRBJ2-4; D ambiguous. The source of this sequence is a boy aged 10-17 years in good health. As DNA, the CDR3 is TGTGCCAGCCACCCGGGCAACGAATGGTTTCAGTACTTC. Protein: CASHPGNEWFQYF.